The source of this T cell receptor (beta chain) is a study of OX40 agonist ivuxolimab in advanced cancers. Clones were read by immunoSEQ multiplex PCR, and TCRdb kept only the in-frame ones, dropping some. The data show 35,000 to 45,000 clones, roughly nine tenths seen once. The CDR3 has 16 residues. Trimming took 4 bases from V and 3 from J, leaving 21 bases between them. Germline-derived CDR1 and CDR2 are GTSNPN and SVGIG (reference sequence). The TCR originated in an adult with an advanced solid tumor such as melanoma, head and neck, liver or kidney cancer. The starting material was CD4+ or CD8+ T cells sorted from blood, obtained in a trial of the OX40 agonist ivuxolimab. The rearrangement joins TRBV30 to TRBJ1-1; D gene unclear. CDR3 DNA sequence: TGTGCCTGGACCCCCGCCAGACTGGGAGCGGACACTGAAGCTTTCTTT. Amino acids: CAWTPARLGADTEAFF. Drawing the rest from reference TRBV30 and TRBJ1-1, the complete variable domain is SQTIHQWPATLVQPVGSPLSLECTVEGTSNPNLYWYRQAAGRGLQLLFYSVGIGQISSEVPQNLSASRPQDRQFILSSKKLLLSDSGFYLCAWTPARLGADTEAFFGQGTRLTVV.